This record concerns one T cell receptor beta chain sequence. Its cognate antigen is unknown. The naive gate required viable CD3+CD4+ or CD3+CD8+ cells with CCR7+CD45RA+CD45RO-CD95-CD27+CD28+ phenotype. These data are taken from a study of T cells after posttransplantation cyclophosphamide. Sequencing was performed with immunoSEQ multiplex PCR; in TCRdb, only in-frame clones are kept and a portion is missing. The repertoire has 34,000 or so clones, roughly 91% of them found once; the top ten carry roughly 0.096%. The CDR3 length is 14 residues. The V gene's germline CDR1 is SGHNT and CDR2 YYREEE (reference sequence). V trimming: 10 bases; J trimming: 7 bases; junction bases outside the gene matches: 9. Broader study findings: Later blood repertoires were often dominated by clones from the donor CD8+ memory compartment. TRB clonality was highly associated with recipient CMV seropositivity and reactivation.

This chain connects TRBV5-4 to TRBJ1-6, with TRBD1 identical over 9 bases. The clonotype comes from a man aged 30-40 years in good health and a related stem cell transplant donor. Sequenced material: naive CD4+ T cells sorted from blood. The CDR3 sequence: CAGWTDRGNSPLHF. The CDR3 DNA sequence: TGTGCCGGCTGGACGGACAGGGGCAATTCACCCCTCCACTTT.